This T cell receptor beta chain was obtained from a study of blood T cell repertoires in COVID-19. Study context: Spain, Italy and the United States supplied samples that represented acute and convalescent COVID-19. Sources were T cells, B-cell-depleted T cells, or PBMCs; the material itself was cDNA or gDNA.

V shed 4 bases and J shed 7 bases, with 5 bases lying between them. Germline V gene sequence: CDR1 SGHTA, CDR2 FQGTGA. The CDR3 sequence is 11 residues long. Using immunoSEQ multiplex PCR, the repertoire was profiled, and TCRdb retains in-frame clones only, with some absent. The sample has approximately 50,000 clones; around 87% are singletons. The sample was peripheral blood. The TCR was taken from a man aged 45-65 years with acute or convalescent COVID-19. The V call is TRBV7-3, the J call TRBJ2-1; D uncertain. In DNA form, the CDR3 reads TGTGCCAGCAGCTCCGGTAATGAGCAGTTCTTC. It is translated as CASSSGNEQFF. Filled out from reference TRBV7-3 and TRBJ2-1, the complete variable domain reads GAGVSQTPSNKVTEKGKYVELRCDPISGHTALYWYRQSLGQGPEFLIYFQGTGAADDSGLPNDRFFAVRPEGSVSTLKIQRTERGDSAVYLCASSSGNEQFFGPGTRLTVL.